A single sample gave rise to the 25 T cell receptor beta chains below, sequenced in a study of a mutant IDH1 vaccine in newly diagnosed glioma (dated by TCRdb to the early 2020s). The method behind the library was the immunoSEQ multiplex PCR assay. TCRdb holds this immuneACCESS table with in-frame rearrangements only. Some clones are missing; in checked studies, unresolved V genes explain under half, and the rest has no known cause. The sample table shows about 36,000 clones, and under 80% are seen once. The ten top clones hold 9% to 10% of the sample. The meaning of the sample's time point label: baseline, week 1 (first vaccination visit). The treatment or condition label for this specimen denotes: pre-vaccination baseline after standard-of-care therapy. The sample in question was PBMCs, obtained from a glioma patient treated with radiotherapy, temozolomide or both. The receptors shown here come from a man in his forties with glioma. Some clones in this sample may be carry-over from other donors' samples.

The chain recombines TRBV6-6 with TRBJ1-1, with 8 bases fitting TRBD1. The V gene's germline CDR1 is MNHNY and CDR2 SVGAGI (reference sequence). This CDR3 spans 15 amino acids. J lost 0 bases, V lost 5 bases, and 5 bases had no gene match. This CDR3 reads CASSIRQGLNTEAFF. For the CDR3, the DNA is TGTGCCAGCAGTATCCGACAGGGGTTGAACACTGAAGCTTTCTTT.

The genes are TRBV4-1 and TRBJ2-3; D unresolved. Germline lookup yields CDR1 MGHRA and CDR2 YSYEKL. Trimming pared 1 base from V and 3 bases from J, leaving 8 bases between. The CDR3 contains 14 residues. CDR3 DNA sequence: TGCGCCAGCAGCCAAGTTGGGATTACAGATACGCAGTATTTT. It specifies CASSQVGITDTQYF.

J is TRBJ2-5 and V is TRBV6-6, with unresolved D. Germline V gene sequence: CDR1 MNHNY, CDR2 SVGAGI (reference sequence). Trimming stripped 2 bases from V and 8 bases from J, with 18 bases between. CDR3 length equals 15 residues. Here the CDR3 DNA reads TGTGCCAGCAGTTACGCGTCGATGGGTTGGGGAACCCAGTACTTC. Its translation: CASSYASMGWGTQYF.

This chain uses TRBV10-3 with TRBJ1-4, with D possibly being TRBD1 (5 bases). From germline, CDR1 is ENHRY and CDR2 SYGVKD. The CDR3 spans 13 residues. Between the trimmed V and J ends, which lost 7 bases and 5 bases, there was a span of 11 bases. The CDR3 sequence: CAITGTENEKLFF. CDR3 DNA: TGTGCCATCACGGGGACGGAAAATGAAAAACTGTTTTTT.

The V call is TRBV5-1, the J call TRBJ2-1; TRBD1 agrees at 9 bases. The germline CDR1 and CDR2 sequences are SGHRS and YFSETQ. V lost 7 bases, J lost 10 bases, and 9 bases stayed unmatched. This CDR3 has 13 amino acids. The CDR3 DNA follows: TGCGCCAGCCACCCACAGGGGGCAAACGAGCAGTTCTTC. It specifies CASHPQGANEQFF.

V usage is TRBV7-6 and J usage is TRBJ2-7; TRBD1 might be the D (6 bases). The length of the CDR3 is 14 residues. Germline-derived CDR1 and CDR2 are SGHVS and FNYEAQ. Trimming shortened V by 5 bases and J by 7 bases, and 18 bases separated the two germline ends. In DNA form, the CDR3 reads TGTGCCAGCAGCCAAGACCCGGACAGCAGGGAGCAGTACTTC. It translates to CASSQDPDSREQYF.

This clone was recorded once. The genes are TRBV6-6 and TRBJ1-1; TRBD1 matches 7 bases. Germline V gives CDR1 MNHNY, CDR2 SVGAGI (reference sequence). J lost 5 bases, V lost 8 bases, and 14 bases had no gene match. The CDR3 totals 15 residues. The CDR3 DNA sequence: TGTGCCAGCTATAGGACAGGTGGGAGAGGAACTGAAGCTTTCTTT. It yields the protein CASYRTGGRGTEAFF.

The chain combines TRBV5-4 with TRBJ2-5, with D possibly matching TRBD1 (6 bases). This CDR3 region has 13 residues. CDR1 SGHNT and CDR2 YYREEE come from the germline V gene (reference sequence). The V and J ends lost 2 bases and 6 bases respectively, with 11 bases between them. In DNA, the CDR3 is TGTGCCAGCAGCTTACAGGGTGCGAAGACCCAGTACTTC. It yields the protein CASSLQGAKTQYF. The complete variable domain, with remaining parts taken from reference TRBV5-4 and TRBJ2-5, reads ETGVTQSPTHLIKTRGQQVTLRCSSQSGHNTVSWYQQALGQGPQFIFQYYREEENGRGNFPPRFSGLQFPNYSSELNVNALELDDSALYLCASSLQGAKTQYFGPGTRLLVL.

V usage is TRBV5-4 and J usage is TRBJ2-2, with D tentatively TRBD1 (6 bases). The germline CDR1 and CDR2 sequences are SGHNT and YYREEE (reference sequence). Deletions cut 8 bases from V and 3 bases from J, with 11 bases between. There are 13 residues in the CDR3. Written as DNA, the CDR3 is TGTGCCAGAATGGACAGAGACACCGGGGAGCTGTTTTTT. This codes for CARMDRDTGELFF.

The V call is TRBV6-1, the J call TRBJ2-5; 9 bases line up with TRBD1. Looked up from germline, CDR1 is MNHNS and CDR2 is SASEGT. The CDR3 spans 14 residues. V lost 6 bases, J lost 5 bases, and 7 bases stayed unmatched. The CDR3 coding sequence is TGTGCCAGCAGGCACACAGGGGGCAGGGAGACCCAGTACTTC. Amino acid sequence: CASRHTGGRETQYF.

The CDR3 loop reads CASSPWGGETQYF. The CDR3 nucleotides read TGTGCCAGCAGTCCGTGGGGGGGGGAGACCCAGTACTTC. This chain joins TRBV2 and TRBJ2-5; 7 bases are shared with TRBD2. Germline V CDR1 and CDR2: SNHLY, FYNNEI. After removal of 5 bases from V and 5 bases from J, the junction contained 5 bases not matched to a gene. This CDR3 has 13 amino acids. Combining the CDR3 with reference TRBV2 and TRBJ2-5 gives the whole variable domain EPEVTQTPSHQVTQMGQEVILRCVPISNHLYFYWYRQILGQKVEFLVSFYNNEISEKSEIFDDQFSVERPDGSNFTLKIRSTKLEDSAMYFCASSPWGGETQYFGPGTRLLVL.

In DNA form, the CDR3 reads TGTGCCAGCAGCGAGGGACTAGCGGGGAACCACGAGCAGTACTTC. Protein: CASSEGLAGNHEQYF. The chain links TRBV5-4 to TRBJ2-7, with 13 nucleotides matching TRBD2. Losses at the gene ends were 4 bases for V and 5 bases for J; bases not matched to a gene: 6. Germline CDR1 and CDR2: SGHNT and YYREEE (reference sequence). The CDR3 is 15 amino acids.

The chain employs TRBV5-8 and TRBJ1-1; no reliable D call. The CDR3 runs 13 residues. Trimming cost V 0 bases and J 0 bases, with 3 bases left between them. Per the germline V gene, CDR1 is SGHTS and CDR2 is YDEGEE. The CDR3 coding sequence is TGTGCCAGCAGCTTGGGATTGAACACTGAAGCTTTCTTT. It specifies CASSLGLNTEAFF.

This chain joins TRBV7-2 and TRBJ2-7, with D perhaps TRBD2 (5 bases). CDR1 and CDR2 from the germline V gene are SGHTA and FQGNSA. This CDR3 has 11 residues. V lost 5 bases, J lost 5 bases, and 7 bases lay in between. Here the CDR3 DNA reads TGTGCCAGCAGCGCGAGGGACGAGCAGTACTTC. This encodes CASSARDEQYF. The full variable domain, rest sourced from reference TRBV7-2 and TRBJ2-7, is GAGVSQSPSNKVTEKGKDVELRCDPISGHTALYWYRQSLGQGLEFLIYFQGNSAPDKSGLPSDRFSAERTGGSVSTLTIQRTQQEDSAVYLCASSARDEQYFGPGTRLTVT.

The chain joins TRBV5-1 to TRBJ1-1; D gene uncertain. The CDR3 contains 15 residues. With 2 bases removed from V and 5 bases from J, the gap between germline ends came to 16 bases. Germline assignment: CDR1 SGHRS and CDR2 YFSETQ. The CDR3 spells CASSFLDTGGTEAFF. As DNA, the CDR3 is TGCGCCAGCAGCTTTCTAGACACGGGAGGGACTGAAGCTTTCTTT.

The chain employs TRBV30 and TRBJ2-3; D possibly uses TRBD1 or TRBD2 (5 bases each). Trimming shortened V by 0 bases and J by 5 bases, and 15 bases separated the two germline ends. CDR3 length: 15 residues. CDR1 and CDR2 from the germline V gene are GTSNPN and SVGIG (reference sequence). The CDR3: CAWSVGGGVRDTQYF. The CDR3 region has the DNA TGTGCCTGGAGTGTGGGTGGGGGAGTACGAGATACGCAGTATTTT.

This clone was seen only once. The chain couples TRBV5-1 to TRBJ1-1; possibly TRBD1 for D (5 bases). The CDR3 has 14 amino acids. Germline V lookup: CDR1 SGHRS, CDR2 YFSETQ. The V end was cut by 2 bases, the J end by 6 bases, with 14 bases between. The CDR3 region has the DNA TGCGCCAGCAGCTTTCAGGGTGGTGGCGCTGAAGCTTTCTTT. Translating it yields CASSFQGGGAEAFF.

The J gene is TRBJ1-1, the V gene TRBV18; possible D gene TRBD1, 6 bases. Trimming left V 3 bases short and J 6 bases short, with 14 bases between. This CDR3 region has 14 residues. CDR1 KGHSH and CDR2 LQKENI come from the germline V gene. CDR3 sequence (DNA): TGTGCCAGCTCACCTAACAGGGAGGCAGCTGAAGCTTTCTTT. Translating it yields CASSPNREAAEAFF. The whole variable domain, remainder taken from reference TRBV18 and TRBJ1-1, is NAGVMQNPRHLVRRRGQEARLRCSPMKGHSHVYWYRQLPEEGLKFMVYLQKENIIDESGMPKERFSAEFPKEGPSILRIQQVVRGDSAAYFCASSPNREAAEAFFGQGTRLTVV.

The V gene is TRBV7-2, the J gene TRBJ1-5; D gene uncertain. The germline CDR1 and CDR2 sequences are SGHTA and FQGNSA. The V end was cut by 0 bases, the J end by 3 bases, with 9 bases between. The CDR3 extends over 15 amino acids. CDR3 sequence: CASSLARGINQPQHF. In nucleotides, the CDR3 is TGTGCCAGCAGCTTAGCTCGCGGGATCAATCAGCCCCAGCATTTT.

This clone has more than one count but fewer than ten. J is TRBJ2-1 and V is TRBV7-6; the match to TRBD2 covers 8 bases. This CDR3 has 18 amino acids. V trimming: 4 bases; J trimming: 2 bases; junction bases outside the gene matches: 13. Germline V gene data show CDR1 as SGHVS and CDR2 as FNYEAQ. The CDR3 DNA follows: TGTGCCAGCAGCTACGACCAGGCGGGGGGCTTAGCCTACAATGAGCAGTTCTTC. It is translated as CASSYDQAGGLAYNEQFF.

The chain employs TRBV5-1 and TRBJ2-7, with 7 bases aligning to TRBD1. After removal of 4 bases from V and 6 bases from J, the junction contained 4 bases not matched to a gene. Germline V gene data show CDR1 as SGHRS and CDR2 as YFSETQ. This CDR3 has 12 residues. DNA for the CDR3: TGCGCCAGCAGCCTTAGACAGGGCGAGCAGTACTTC. Protein: CASSLRQGEQYF.

By sample fraction, this clone is medium-sized. The CDR3 sequence is CASRVQGADTQYF. CDR3 in DNA: TGTGCCAGTAGAGTACAAGGCGCAGATACGCAGTATTTT. The J gene is TRBJ2-3, the V gene TRBV19; D gene uncertain. The CDR3 extends over 13 amino acids. The V and J ends lost 6 bases and 4 bases respectively, with 11 bases between them. Germline V gene lookup returns CDR1 LNHDA and CDR2 SQIVND (reference sequence).

This chain connects TRBV9 to TRBJ2-3; 9 bases are shared with TRBD1. V shed 5 bases, J shed 2 bases, and the junction held 6 bases outside the gene matches. The CDR3 sequence is 15 residues long. Germline V gene data show CDR1 as SGDLS and CDR2 as YYNGEE. The CDR3 DNA is TGTGCCAGCAGGCCCGGGACAGGGTCCACAGATACGCAGTATTTT. Translated: CASRPGTGSTDTQYF.

The rearrangement links TRBV6-6 to TRBJ2-3; D unclear. The CDR3 covers 13 residues. In germline, CDR1 is MNHNY, CDR2 SVGAGI (reference sequence). Trimming removed 6 bases at V and 2 bases at J, with 9 bases between. The CDR3 reads CASRGANTDTQYF. Here the CDR3 DNA reads TGTGCCAGCAGAGGTGCGAACACAGATACGCAGTATTTT.

CDR3: CASSSRIYRDRLTYEQYF. For the CDR3, the DNA is TGTGCCAGTAGTAGCAGGATTTACCGGGACAGGCTGACCTACGAGCAGTACTTC. This chain uses TRBV19 with TRBJ2-7; 8 bases match TRBD1. The CDR3 has 18 residues. CDR1 is LNHDA and CDR2 is SQIVND in the germline V gene (reference sequence). With V trimmed by 4 bases and J by 2 bases, 16 bases remained unmatched. Based on the CDR3 plus reference TRBV19 and TRBJ2-7, the full variable domain is DGGITQSPKYLFRKEGQNVTLSCEQNLNHDAMYWYRQDPGQGLRLIYYSQIVNDFQKGDIAEGYSVSREKKESFPLTVTSAQKNPTAFYLCASSSRIYRDRLTYEQYFGPGTRLTVT.